This TCR beta chain was recorded in a study of blood T cells in healthy people across ages. Study conclusions and caveats: Diversity of TCR beta correlated strongly with naive T cell percentage.

Using a J-beta primer mix together with a sample-barcoded 5' primer, a second PCR was run for roughly 7 to 11 cycles. Each cDNA molecule carried a tag from a template-switch adaptor that contained 12 random nucleotides. TCRdb redid the calling of the 5' RACE reads with MiXCR, one entry per CDR3 protein. Of 600,000 to 800,000 distinct CDR3 sequences listed, more than 45% were seen once; the top ten hold about 13%. The individuals who served as donors were healthy Caucasians living in Russia, aged roughly 6 to 90. Total RNA, at least 5 micrograms per sample, was extracted from PBMCs. Per germline, CDR1 ENHRY and CDR2 SYGVKD. V gave up 4 bases and J gave up 0 bases; unmatched junction bases: 2. The CDR3 covers 15 residues. In the case of this clonotype: Its antigen is currently unknown.

The chain employs TRBV10-3 and TRBJ2-5; 10 bases align to TRBD1. The receptor was derived from a woman aged 80 or over in good health. The sample comprised blood. CDR3 in DNA: TGTGCCATCAGTGGGGACAGGGGAAACCAAGAGACCCAGTACTTC. The encoded protein is CAISGDRGNQETQYF.